This record looks at one T cell receptor (beta chain) sequence and its context. There is no known antigen for this receptor. It has no much larger one-base neighbor in the sample; base qualities were not kept. These data belong to a study of blood T cell repertoires in COVID-19 (dated by TCRdb to about 2020). As for the study more broadly: Samples from collaborators originated in the United States, Italy and Spain and spanned both the acute and convalescent phases of COVID-19. Subjects who had been exposed to COVID-19, were actively infected with it, or had recovered from it provided the deeply sampled blood TCRbeta repertoires that made up the dataset. The prospective study material was composed of cDNA or gDNA derived from T cells, B-cell-depleted T cells, or PBMCs. A de-identified subject ID, COVID-19 status, age in years and sex were almost always included in the sample metadata. Where available, HLA class I and class II types were obtained from metadata supplied by the sample provider rather than from assay-based typing. The samples were drawn from the first 160 participants of the ongoing ImmuneRACE study and from 1,254 subjects provided by 6 global collaborators. The repertoires were released in a freely available public database intended as a resource for research on the immune response to SARS-CoV-2.

Trimming takes 1 base from V and 2 bases from J, and the germline ends sit 11 bases apart. From the cysteine through the phenylalanine, the CDR3 covers 16 amino acids. The kept DNA is CDR3 alone, 48 bases in frame from the first base. Based on the germline V gene (reference sequence), the CDR1 and CDR2 sequences are SEHNR and FQNEAQ. Whole blood was collected in K2EDTA tubes by collaborating institutions according to the institutions' own protocols. For TCRbeta analysis, collaborators shipped samples as frozen whole blood, isolated PBMCs, or DNA extracted from either of those sample types. Summary of the overall study and its limitations: Clinical and demographic metadata were provided uncurated, with the amount varying by source and participant.

The immunoSEQ Assay, a bias-controlled multiplex PCR, was used to amplify TCRbeta CDR3 regions from genomic DNA. From the authors' description of their analysis: Within the assay, amplification of reference gene primers was used to estimate how many nucleated cells each sample contained. To quantify the absolute abundance of each unique TCRbeta CDR3 rearrangement, sequence reads were collapsed and filtered. For each sample, productive Simpson clonality was calculated as the square root of Simpson's diversity index across productive rearrangements. The table was pulled from immuneACCESS by TCRdb, which kept in-frame rearrangements only. Such tables lose some clones; where checked, under half of the loss comes from unresolved V genes, and the rest has no known cause. That table gives V, J and clone size, and the DNA gave D and trimming. Within this sample are 200,000 to 300,000 clones, with 75% to 85% of them counted one time only. The ten largest clones capture roughly 5.5% of the sample.

Specimen: peripheral blood. The rearranged chain carries TRBV7-9 and TRBJ2-2; TRBD2 is a possible D gene, resting on 5 matching bases. The source of this sequence is a human donor in a cohort sampled during active COVID-19. The DNA sequence is as follows: TGTGCCAGCAGCTTAGGAGGGATGAGAAACACCGGGGAGCTGTTTTTT. It specifies CASSLGGMRNTGELFF.